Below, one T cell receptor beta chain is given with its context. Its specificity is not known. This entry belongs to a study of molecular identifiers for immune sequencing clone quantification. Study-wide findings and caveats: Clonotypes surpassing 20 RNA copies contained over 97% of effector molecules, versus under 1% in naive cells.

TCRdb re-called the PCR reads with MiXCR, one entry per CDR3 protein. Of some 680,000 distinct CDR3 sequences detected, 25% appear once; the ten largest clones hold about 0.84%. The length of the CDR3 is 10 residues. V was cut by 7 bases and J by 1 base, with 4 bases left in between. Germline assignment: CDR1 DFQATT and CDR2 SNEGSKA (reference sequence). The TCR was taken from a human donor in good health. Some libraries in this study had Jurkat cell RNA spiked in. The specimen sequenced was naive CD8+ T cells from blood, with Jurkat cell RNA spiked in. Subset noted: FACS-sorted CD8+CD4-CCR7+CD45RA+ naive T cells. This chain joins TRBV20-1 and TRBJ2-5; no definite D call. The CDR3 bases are TGCAGTGGAACCCAAGAGACCCAGTACTTC. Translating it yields CSGTQETQYF.